This entry lists 32 T cell receptor beta chains sequenced from one sample in a study of chemoradiotherapy in HPV16-positive cancers. Method: immunoSEQ multiplex PCR; TCRdb's copy keeps in-frame clones and lacks some. The sample has about 2,900 clones, about 92% seen once. The sequences come from tumor tissue, collected from a patient who underwent chemoradiotherapy. The receptors come from a human donor with HPV-associated anogenital cancer.

The J gene is TRBJ1-2, the V gene TRBV27; no reliable D call. V shed 1 base and J shed 6 bases, with 12 bases lying between them. The germline gives CDR1 MNHEY, CDR2 SMNVEV (reference sequence). CDR3 size: 14 residues. DNA for the CDR3: TGTGCCAGCAGTTTATGGGAGGGATCGGATGGCTACACCTTC. It codes for CASSLWEGSDGYTF.

This clone has just one count. The chain couples TRBV18 to TRBJ1-3; D remains unclear. Germline CDR1 KGHSH, CDR2 LQKENI. This CDR3 contains 17 residues. Trimming cost V 1 base and J 2 bases, with 15 bases left between them. The CDR3 DNA sequence: TGTGCCAGCTCACCACTCCCGCGGACGGGTCCTGGAAACACCATATATTTT. It codes for CASSPLPRTGPGNTIYF. Looking up the rest from reference TRBV18 and TRBJ1-3 gives the full variable domain: NAGVMQNPRHLVRRRGQEARLRCSPMKGHSHVYWYRQLPEEGLKFMVYLQKENIIDESGMPKERFSAEFPKEGPSILRIQQVVRGDSAAYFCASSPLPRTGPGNTIYFGEGSWLTVV.

This chain connects TRBV7-2 to TRBJ2-5, with 7 bases fitting TRBD2. The ends lost 7 bases at V and 3 bases at J; junction bases unmatched: 11. Germline assignment: CDR1 SGHTA and CDR2 FQGNSA. CDR3 length: 15 residues. CDR3 nucleotides: TGTGCCAGCAAGTTGACATACCTAGCGGAAGAGACCCAGTACTTC. Protein product: CASKLTYLAEETQYF.

The chain uses TRBV9 and TRBJ2-7; a weak D match, TRBD1 (6 bases). Trimming shortened V by 0 bases and J by 5 bases, and 15 bases separated the two germline ends. The CDR3 consists of 15 residues. Germline CDR1 and CDR2: SGDLS and YYNGEE. CDR3 nucleotides: TGTGCCAGCAGCGTAGCGGGTCAGGGGTCCGACGAGCAGTACTTC. Translating gives CASSVAGQGSDEQYF.

The chain uses TRBV27 and TRBJ2-3; unclear D gene. Germline lookup yields CDR1 MNHEY and CDR2 SMNVEV (reference sequence). V was pared by 10 bases and J by 0 bases, with 14 bases between. The CDR3 covers 14 residues. CDR3 region: CATNPIRSTDTQYF. The CDR3 DNA is TGTGCCACCAATCCCATTAGGAGCACAGATACGCAGTATTTT.

The chain couples TRBV27 to TRBJ2-1, with TRBD2 identical over 7 bases. With V trimmed by 6 bases and J by 7 bases, 3 bases remained unmatched. This CDR3 has 12 amino acids. Germline V lookup: CDR1 MNHEY, CDR2 SMNVEV (reference sequence). The CDR3 coding sequence is TGTGCCAGCAGCACTAGCGCGAATGAGCAGTTCTTC. Residues: CASSTSANEQFF.

J is TRBJ1-4 and V is TRBV9, with a possible D match to TRBD1 (5 bases). Per germline, CDR1 SGDLS and CDR2 YYNGEE. The CDR3 extends over 14 amino acids. Between the trimmed V and J ends, which lost 2 bases and 5 bases, there was a span of 10 bases. The DNA for the CDR3 is TGTGCCAGCAGCGTGGGACTGGGAAATGAAAAACTGTTTTTT. This codes for CASSVGLGNEKLFF.

The V and J genes are TRBV5-1 and TRBJ1-2; 12 bases fit TRBD1. The CDR3 is 18 residues long. The J segment lost 8 bases and the V segment lost 4 bases, leaving 18 bases of the junction unmatched. Per the germline V gene, CDR1 is SGHRS and CDR2 is YFSETQ. In DNA, the CDR3 is TGCGCCAGCAGCGACTACCGGGACAGGGGGCAAGTGGTCGTCGGCTACACCTTC. It specifies CASSDYRDRGQVVVGYTF.

V is TRBV4-1 and J is TRBJ2-7, with 9 nucleotides matching TRBD2. V dropped 4 bases and J dropped 2; count of bases not matched to a gene: 18. This CDR3 is built from 19 residues. Germline V gives CDR1 MGHRA, CDR2 YSYEKL. The CDR3, as DNA: TGCGCCAGCAGCCGATCCCCACCCAATAGCGGGGGTGGAACCTACGAGCAGTACTTC. It is translated as CASSRSPPNSGGGTYEQYF.

V is TRBV19 and J is TRBJ2-2; D may correspond to TRBD1 or TRBD2 (5 bases each). CDR3 size: 15 residues. From germline, CDR1 is LNHDA and CDR2 SQIVND (reference sequence). The V gene lost 0 bases and the J gene lost 8 bases, with 13 bases spanning the gap. The CDR3 DNA sequence: TGTGCCAGTAGTATAGATGTGGGGGTTCGAGGGGAGCTGTTTTTT. This gives the protein CASSIDVGVRGELFF.

V is TRBV7-2 and J is TRBJ1-3; D ambiguous. The germline gives CDR1 SGHTA, CDR2 FQGNSA. The CDR3 is made up of 13 amino acids. Trimming removed 5 bases at V and 4 bases at J, with 9 bases between. The CDR3: CASSPGFGNTIYF. CDR3 DNA: TGTGCCAGCAGCCCGGGATTCGGAAACACCATATATTTT.

The rearrangement joins TRBV10-3 to TRBJ2-1; D is uncertain. The germline V gene encodes CDR1 ENHRY and CDR2 SYGVKD. The CDR3 has 13 residues. Trimming left V 11 bases short and J 0 bases short, with 11 bases between. The CDR3: CASRKSSYNEQFF. The CDR3 nucleotides are TGTGCCTCCCGGAAAAGCTCCTACAATGAGCAGTTCTTC.

The rearrangement links TRBV9 to TRBJ1-3; D ambiguous. Germline V gene lookup returns CDR1 SGDLS and CDR2 YYNGEE. The CDR3 spans 14 residues. The V and J ends lost 1 base and 7 bases respectively, with 12 bases between them. The CDR3 DNA reads as TGTGCCAGCAGCGTAATCTCCCGTGGGAACACCATATATTTT. The encoded protein is CASSVISRGNTIYF.

The V gene is TRBV7-2, the J gene TRBJ1-1, with D unresolved. Per the germline V gene, CDR1 is SGHTA and CDR2 is FQGNSA. Trimming cost V 2 bases and J 4 bases, with 11 bases left between them. CDR3 length: 14 residues. DNA of the CDR3: TGTGCCAGCAGCTTATGGGAGGGAAGCACTGAAGCTTTCTTT. Encoded protein: CASSLWEGSTEAFF.

The rearrangement uses TRBV5-1 and TRBJ1-2; tentative D call: TRBD1 (6 bases). V lost 0 bases to trimming and J lost 4 bases, with 13 bases between them. Germline CDR1 SGHRS, CDR2 YFSETQ. The CDR3 is 15 residues long. CDR3 region: CASSLAPGVGYGYTF. CDR3 sequence (DNA): TGCGCCAGCAGCTTGGCCCCAGGGGTGGGCTATGGCTACACCTTC.

The chain carries TRBV10-3 and TRBJ1-4; no clear D gene. Germline lookup yields CDR1 ENHRY and CDR2 SYGVKD. Trimming shortened V by 3 bases and J by 8 bases, and 7 bases separated the two germline ends. This CDR3 has 12 amino acids. CDR3 residues: CAISDRGEKLFF. DNA of the CDR3: TGTGCCATCAGTGACAGAGGGGAAAAACTGTTTTTT.

This chain links TRBV30 with TRBJ2-3, with TRBD2 as a possible D gene (5 bases). V lost 3 bases to trimming and J lost 2 bases, with 6 bases between them. Germline V gene data show CDR1 as GTSNPN and CDR2 as SVGIG (reference sequence). The CDR3 length is 12 residues. In DNA, the CDR3 is TGTGCCTGGAGCGGACTCACAGATACGCAGTATTTT. This translates into CAWSGLTDTQYF.

V gene TRBV7-3 combines with J gene TRBJ2-2; possible D gene TRBD2, 5 bases. Per the germline V gene, CDR1 is SGHTA and CDR2 is FQGTGA. The CDR3 contains 13 residues. V lost 6 bases to trimming and J lost 7 bases, with 12 bases between them. The CDR3 sequence is CASRLDSLGELFF. CDR3 bases: TGTGCCAGCAGGCTGGACTCACTCGGGGAGCTGTTTTTT.

CDR3 coding DNA: TGTGCCATCAGTGAATCGACAGGGGAGAGGGATACGCAGTATTTT. It is translated as CAISESTGERDTQYF. V and J are TRBV10-3 and TRBJ2-3, with 8 bases aligning to TRBD1. Germline V gene lookup returns CDR1 ENHRY and CDR2 SYGVKD. CDR3 length: 15 residues. V gave up 3 bases and J gave up 6 bases; unmatched junction bases: 8.

The rearrangement uses TRBV7-9 and TRBJ2-7; D is uncertain. The germline V gene encodes CDR1 SEHNR and CDR2 FQNEAQ (reference sequence). The CDR3 runs to 13 residues. Trimming stripped 5 bases from V and 2 bases from J, with 10 bases between. In nucleotides, the CDR3 is TGTGCCAGCAGCCCGACGGCAACCTACGAGCAGTACGTC. Translation gives CASSPTATYEQYV.

This rearrangement joins TRBV5-1 to TRBJ2-7; unclear D gene. This CDR3 spans 13 amino acids. Trimming removed 6 bases from V and 2 bases from J, with 12 bases in between. Looked up from germline, CDR1 is SGHRS and CDR2 is YFSETQ. CDR3 bases: TGCGCCAGCAAGGAATCCGGAGCCTACGAGCAGTACTTC. It codes for CASKESGAYEQYF.

The chain recombines TRBV9 with TRBJ2-1, with 12 nucleotides matching TRBD1. V lost 4 bases, J lost 5 bases, and 7 bases stayed unmatched. Germline CDR1 SGDLS, CDR2 YYNGEE. The CDR3 loop spans 16 amino acids. The CDR3 protein is CASSYTGTGGNNEQFF. The DNA for the CDR3 is TGTGCCAGCAGCTATACCGGGACAGGGGGCAACAATGAGCAGTTCTTC.

The genes are TRBV7-7 and TRBJ2-5, with D maybe TRBD2 (7 bases). Trimming cost V 3 bases and J 5 bases, with 13 bases left between them. CDR3 length: 14 amino acids. Per the germline V gene, CDR1 is SSHAT and CDR2 is FNYEAQ (reference sequence). DNA of the CDR3: TGTGCCAGCAGCTTCACTGGGGGGGCCGAGACCCAGTACTTC. It encodes CASSFTGGAETQYF. Combining the CDR3 with reference TRBV7-7 and TRBJ2-5 gives the whole variable domain GAGVSQSPRYKVTKRGQDVTLRCDPISSHATLYWYQQALGQGPEFLTYFNYEAQPDKSGLPSDRFSAERPEGSISTLTIQRTEQRDSAMYRCASSFTGGAETQYFGPGTRLLVL.

This chain joins TRBV18 and TRBJ1-1, with unresolved D. V lost 8 bases and J lost 0, with 10 bases in between. The CDR3 is made up of 13 amino acids. Germline assignment: CDR1 KGHSH and CDR2 LQKENI. CDR3 amino acids: CASAREMNTEAFF. In DNA form, the CDR3 reads TGTGCCAGCGCAAGGGAAATGAACACTGAAGCTTTCTTT.

DNA for the CDR3: TGTGCCAGCTCACCAATACCCAGGGGACAAGAGACCCAGTACTTC. This translates into CASSPIPRGQETQYF. The gene calls are TRBV18 and TRBJ2-5, with D possibly TRBD1 on 6 matching bases. The V gene's germline CDR1 is KGHSH and CDR2 LQKENI. This CDR3 is built from 15 residues. Trimming left V 2 bases short and J 2 bases short, with 12 bases between.

The rearrangement joins TRBV7-9 to TRBJ2-4; D unresolved. Germline assignment: CDR1 SEHNR and CDR2 FQNEAQ (reference sequence). The CDR3 is 17 amino acids. V was cut by 2 bases and J by 0 bases, with 14 bases left in between. CDR3 nucleotides: TGTGCCAGCAGCTTATATGCGACTGAGCTAGCCAAAAACATTCAGTACTTC. This sequence encodes CASSLYATELAKNIQYF.

The chain's CDR3 is CASSQRAGERNTGELFF. Written as DNA, the CDR3 is TGTGCCAGCAGCCAGCGAGCGGGAGAAAGGAACACCGGGGAGCTGTTTTTT. The V call is TRBV7-2, the J call TRBJ2-2; 8 bases line up with TRBD2. J lost 1 base, V lost 5 bases, and 9 bases had no gene match. CDR3 length: 17 residues. Germline V CDR1 and CDR2: SGHTA, FQGNSA.

This chain joins TRBV7-6 and TRBJ2-5; no clear D. The ends were cut back, 3 bases at V and 5 bases at J, with 7 bases in the middle. This CDR3 region has 12 residues. Germline loops: CDR1 SGHVS, CDR2 FNYEAQ. CDR3 in amino acids: CASSFWAETQYF. In DNA, the CDR3 is TGTGCCAGCAGCTTTTGGGCGGAGACCCAGTACTTC.

J is TRBJ2-5 and V is TRBV5-4, with 9 bases fitting TRBD1. Per germline, CDR1 SGHNT and CDR2 YYREEE (reference sequence). The CDR3 is 14 residues long. Trimming at V came to 4 bases and at J to 5 bases, leaving 6 bases not matched to a gene. CDR3 sequence (DNA): TGTGCCAGCAGCCCGGACAGGGGCATGGAGACCCAGTACTTC. This codes for CASSPDRGMETQYF.

This rearrangement joins TRBV5-1 to TRBJ2-6, with TRBD2 as a possible D gene (6 bases). The V end lost 4 bases, the J end lost 0 bases, and 20 bases lay between the germline ends. Germline V CDR1 and CDR2: SGHRS, YFSETQ. The length of the CDR3 is 19 residues. The CDR3 is CASSRSGGEPSSGANVLTF. In DNA, the CDR3 is TGCGCCAGCAGCCGTTCGGGCGGGGAACCTAGCTCTGGGGCCAACGTCCTGACTTTC.

The chain joins TRBV18 to TRBJ2-7; D unresolved. Germline CDR1 KGHSH, CDR2 LQKENI. V was trimmed by 0 bases and J by 6 bases, leaving 6 bases between them. The CDR3 is made up of 12 amino acids. CDR3 sequence reads: CASSPPGSEQYF. The DNA of the CDR3 is TGTGCCAGCTCACCACCGGGCAGCGAGCAGTACTTC.

This clone was detected once. V is TRBV27 and J is TRBJ1-2; 9 nucleotides match TRBD1. J was trimmed by 5 bases and V by 8 bases; bases with no gene match: 12. Germline V gives CDR1 MNHEY, CDR2 SMNVEV (reference sequence). The CDR3 extends over 15 amino acids. For the CDR3, the DNA is TGTGCCAGCCGCACGGGACAGGGAGGAATGTATGGCTACACCTTC. Its translation is CASRTGQGGMYGYTF.